This TCR beta chain stems from a study of T-cell reconstitution after alpha-beta-depleted transplantation in children. General study results and limits: Surviving recipient cells, namely T cells and thymic progenitors, were the source of high day-60 TCRbeta diversity in some patients.

Many counts were recorded for this clonotype. The antigen is unknown. Germline V gene sequence: CDR1 MDHEN, CDR2 SYDVKM. The CDR3 extends over 16 amino acids. J lost 9 bases, V lost 5 bases, and 13 bases had no gene match. TCRbeta library preparation incorporated unique molecular identifiers. TCRdb re-derived calls from the PCR reads in MiXCR, one entry per CDR3 protein. The sample yields hundreds of thousands of distinct CDR3 sequences, approximately 8.9% seen once. The receptor comes from a male patient aged 5 to 17 who had a stem cell transplant for acute lymphoblastic leukemia, so the T cells may come from the graft donor. The genes are TRBV28 and TRBJ2-1, with TRBD2 matching over 10 bases. This specimen consisted of PBMCs, mostly from graft donor cells, obtained 180 days after TCRalphabeta/CD19-depleted stem cell transplant. The CDR3 region has the DNA TGTGCCAGCAGTCATAAACCTAGCGGGAGAGAGCGTGAGCAGTTCTTC. This encodes CASSHKPSGREREQFF. Variable domain in full (rest from reference TRBV28 and TRBJ2-1): DVKVTQSSRYLVKRTGEKVFLECVQDMDHENMFWYRQDPGLGLRLIYFSYDVKMKEKGDIPEGYSVSREKKERFSLILESASTNQTSMYLCASSHKPSGREREQFFGPGTRLTVL.